Within the sample, the clone carrying this TCR beta chain is medium-sized (0.01 to 0.1%). Germline V gene lookup returns CDR1 MDHEN and CDR2 SYDVKM. The CDR3 spans 13 residues. Trimming removed 6 bases from V and 3 bases from J; junction bases left unmatched: 4. The sample originates from a study of OX40 agonist ivuxolimab in advanced cancers. TCRdb keeps only in-frame clones here, not all; method: immunoSEQ multiplex PCR. This repertoire shows more than 11,000 clones, over 75% found once; its top ten account for around 20%. The source of this sequence is an adult with an advanced solid tumor such as melanoma, head and neck, liver or kidney cancer. The specimen comprised CD4+ or CD8+ T cells sorted from blood, sampled in a trial of the OX40 agonist ivuxolimab. The rearrangement links TRBV28 to TRBJ2-7; 8 bases agree with TRBD1. The CDR3 is CASSRDRGYEQYF. The CDR3 region has the DNA TGTGCCAGCAGCCGAGACAGGGGCTACGAGCAGTACTTC.